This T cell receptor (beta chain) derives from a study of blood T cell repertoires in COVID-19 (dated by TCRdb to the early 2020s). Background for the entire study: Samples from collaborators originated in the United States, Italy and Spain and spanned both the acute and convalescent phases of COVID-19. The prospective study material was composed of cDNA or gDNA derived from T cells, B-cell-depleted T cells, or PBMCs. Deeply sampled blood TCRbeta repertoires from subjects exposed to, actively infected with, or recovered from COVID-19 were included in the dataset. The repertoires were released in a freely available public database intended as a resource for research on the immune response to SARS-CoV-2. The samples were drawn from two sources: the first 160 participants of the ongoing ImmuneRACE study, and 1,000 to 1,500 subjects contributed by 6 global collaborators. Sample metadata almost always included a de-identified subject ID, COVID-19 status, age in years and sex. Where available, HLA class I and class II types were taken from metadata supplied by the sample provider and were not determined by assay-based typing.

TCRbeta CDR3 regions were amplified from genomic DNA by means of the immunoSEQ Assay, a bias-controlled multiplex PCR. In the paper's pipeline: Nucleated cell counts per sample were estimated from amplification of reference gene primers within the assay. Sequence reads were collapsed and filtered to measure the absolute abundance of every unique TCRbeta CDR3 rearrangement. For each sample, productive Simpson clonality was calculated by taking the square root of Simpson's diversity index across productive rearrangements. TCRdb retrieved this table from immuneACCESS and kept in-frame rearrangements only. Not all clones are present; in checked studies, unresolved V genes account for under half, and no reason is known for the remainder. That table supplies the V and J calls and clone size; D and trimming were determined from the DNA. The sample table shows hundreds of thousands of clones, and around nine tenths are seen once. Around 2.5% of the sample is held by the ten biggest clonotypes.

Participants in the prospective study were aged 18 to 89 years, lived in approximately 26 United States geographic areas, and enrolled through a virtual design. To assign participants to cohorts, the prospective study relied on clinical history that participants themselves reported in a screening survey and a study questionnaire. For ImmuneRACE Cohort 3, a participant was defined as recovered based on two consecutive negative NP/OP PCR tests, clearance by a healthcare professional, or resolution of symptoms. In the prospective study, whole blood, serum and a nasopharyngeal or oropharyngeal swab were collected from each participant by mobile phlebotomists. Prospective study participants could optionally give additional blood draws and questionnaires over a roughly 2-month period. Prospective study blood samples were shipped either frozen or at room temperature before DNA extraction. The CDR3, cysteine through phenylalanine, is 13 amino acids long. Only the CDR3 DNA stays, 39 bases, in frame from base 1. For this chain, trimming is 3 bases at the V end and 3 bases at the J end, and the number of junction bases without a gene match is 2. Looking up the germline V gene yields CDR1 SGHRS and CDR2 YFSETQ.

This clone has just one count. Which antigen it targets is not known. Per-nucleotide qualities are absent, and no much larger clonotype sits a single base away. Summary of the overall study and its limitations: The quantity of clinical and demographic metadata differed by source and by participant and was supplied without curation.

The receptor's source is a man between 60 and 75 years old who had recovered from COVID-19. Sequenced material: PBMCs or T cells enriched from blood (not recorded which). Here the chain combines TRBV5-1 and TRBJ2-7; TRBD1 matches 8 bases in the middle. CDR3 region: CASSWDRRYEQYF. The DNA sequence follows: TGCGCCAGCAGCTGGGACAGGCGCTACGAGCAGTACTTC.